This T cell receptor (beta chain) was sequenced during a study of blood T cell repertoires in COVID-19. About the study: T cells, B-cell-depleted T cells, or PBMCs provided the cDNA or gDNA that served as material.

Repertoires were generated with immunoSEQ multiplex PCR, while TCRdb's copy carries only in-frame clones and drops some. The sample has roughly 70,000 clones, 90% seen once; the top ten hold around 0.52%. There are 14 residues in the CDR3. V lost 9 bases and J 0 bases, leaving 14 bases between the germline ends. The germline V gene has CDR1 MNHEY and CDR2 SVGAGI. The chain has TRBV6-5 and TRBJ1-1; D possibly corresponds to TRBD1 (5 bases). This TCR was sampled from a middle-aged man with COVID-19, enrolled during active disease. Material: peripheral blood. CDR3: CASTRGSMNTEAFF. The CDR3 bases are TGTGCCAGTACTCGGGGGAGCATGAACACTGAAGCTTTCTTT.